This passage covers 11 T cell receptor beta chains from one sample sequenced in a study of blood T cell repertoires in COVID-19. Some clones are missing from TCRdb's copy, which holds only in-frame ones; the method was immunoSEQ multiplex PCR. Of about 250,000 clones in the sample, over 75% were seen once. The sequencing sample was made of peripheral blood. The receptor source for this set is a man in his fifties with COVID-19, enrolled during active disease.

This chain uses TRBV7-9 with TRBJ2-1, with 12 bases matching TRBD1. CDR3 size: 15 residues. Per germline, CDR1 SEHNR and CDR2 FQNEAQ (reference sequence). V shed 5 bases and J 7 bases; nucleotides not matched to a gene: 6. The CDR3 DNA reads as TGTGCCAGCAGCCTCTGGGACAGGGGGCGAAATGAGCAGTTCTTC. Translated, it gives CASSLWDRGRNEQFF.

The rearrangement uses TRBV2 and TRBJ1-2; the D gene is possibly TRBD1 (5 bases). Trimming shortened V by 0 bases and J by 1 base, and 6 bases separated the two germline ends. CDR1 SNHLY and CDR2 FYNNEI come from the germline V gene. The CDR3 length is 14 residues. The DNA of the CDR3 is TGTGCCAGCAGTGAAGCACAGGTTAACTATGGCTACACCTTC. The encoded protein is CASSEAQVNYGYTF.

The rearrangement joins TRBV7-2 to TRBJ2-7, with D maybe TRBD1 (6 bases). CDR1 is SGHTA, CDR2 FQGNSA, per germline. V was trimmed by 9 bases and J by 6 bases, leaving 21 bases between them. CDR3 length: 14 residues. For the CDR3, the DNA is TGTGCCAGTTCCTTTCAGACAGGAAGGGCCGAGCAGTACTTC. This sequence encodes CASSFQTGRAEQYF.

The chain couples TRBV18 to TRBJ2-3; D call uncertain. V was shortened by 3 bases and J by 5 bases, with 12 bases between the two germline ends. The CDR3 totals 14 residues. Germline CDR1 KGHSH, CDR2 LQKENI. This chain's CDR3 is CASSPLATGDTQYF. The CDR3 DNA sequence: TGTGCCAGCTCACCGCTCGCAACGGGAGATACGCAGTATTTT. Full variable domain (remainder filled in from reference TRBV18 and TRBJ2-3): NAGVMQNPRHLVRRRGQEARLRCSPMKGHSHVYWYRQLPEEGLKFMVYLQKENIIDESGMPKERFSAEFPKEGPSILRIQQVVRGDSAAYFCASSPLATGDTQYFGPGTRLTVL.

The rearrangement joins TRBV4-3 to TRBJ2-5; D is unclear. The V end was cut by 1 base, the J end by 1 base, with 16 bases between. The germline V gene has CDR1 LGHNA and CDR2 YSLEER. The length of the CDR3 is 17 residues. The CDR3: CASSQVRDTNLQETQYF. The CDR3 region has the DNA TGCGCCAGCAGCCAAGTAAGAGACACCAATCTCCAAGAGACCCAGTACTTC.

The V gene is TRBV20-1, the J gene TRBJ1-3, with a weak D call TRBD1 (5 bases). The V gene lost 8 bases and the J gene lost 3 bases, with 8 bases spanning the gap. Germline lookup yields CDR1 DFQATT and CDR2 SNEGSKA (reference sequence). This CDR3 spans 11 amino acids. The CDR3 region is CSSRVGNTIYF. The DNA for the CDR3 is TGCAGTTCCAGGGTTGGAAACACCATATATTTT.

This chain joins TRBV7-9 and TRBJ2-7; TRBD1 is a possible D gene (6 bases). Germline CDR1 and CDR2: SEHNR and FQNEAQ (reference sequence). This CDR3 is built from 13 residues. With 4 bases removed from V and 4 bases from J, the gap between germline ends came to 11 bases. CDR3 nucleotide sequence: TGTGCCAGCAGCTCACCGCAGGGGTACGAGCAGTACTTC. Translation gives CASSSPQGYEQYF.

This clone was recorded only once. V gene TRBV3-1 (or the pseudogene TRBV3-2) combines with J gene TRBJ1-2; 11 bases line up with TRBD1. The germline CDR1 and CDR2 sequences are LGHDT and YNNKEL (reference sequence). Trimming cost V 4 bases and J 5 bases; bases outside gene matches: 9. CDR3 length: 16 amino acids. CDR3 nucleotides: TGTGCCAGCAGCCTTCACCGGGACAGGGGGTGGTATGGCTACACCTTC. It specifies CASSLHRDRGWYGYTF.

V gene TRBV5-4 combines with J gene TRBJ2-1; 11 bases line up with TRBD1. Germline V gene data show CDR1 as SGHNT and CDR2 as YYREEE (reference sequence). The length of the CDR3 is 16 residues. V was clipped by 0 bases and J by 3 bases; unmatched bases: 2. The CDR3 region is CASSLAGTGGYNEQFF. CDR3 nucleotides: TGTGCCAGCAGCTTGGCGGGGACAGGGGGCTACAATGAGCAGTTCTTC.

The genes are TRBV5-1 and TRBJ1-1; maybe TRBD1 (6 bases). Germline CDR1 reads SGHRS; CDR2 reads YFSETQ. V shed 0 bases and J shed 0 bases, with 6 bases lying between them. The CDR3 has 14 residues. The chain's CDR3 is CASSLGGLNTEAFF. In DNA form, the CDR3 reads TGCGCCAGCAGCTTGGGGGGGCTGAACACTGAAGCTTTCTTT.

The rearrangement links TRBV24-1 to TRBJ2-5; possibly TRBD1 for D (5 bases). Germline CDR1 and CDR2: KGHDR and SFDVKD. This CDR3 region has 16 residues. V dropped 0 bases and J dropped 5 bases, with 15 bases sitting between them. In DNA, the CDR3 is TGTGCCACCAGTGATTTGAAGGCAGGGAATATGGAGACCCAGTACTTC. Translated: CATSDLKAGNMETQYF.